A single sample is the source of the 26 T cell receptor beta chains below, sequenced in a study of blood T cell repertoires in COVID-19. Sequencing used immunoSEQ multiplex PCR; TCRdb keeps in-frame clones, though not all of them. The profile shows 50,000 to 60,000 clones, 83% of them singletons. The sequenced material came from peripheral blood. The receptors were sampled from a man aged 35 to 55 with acute or convalescent COVID-19.

This clone was counted only a few times. The chain has TRBV2 and TRBJ2-2; possible D gene TRBD1, 6 bases. Trimming stripped 7 bases from V and 5 bases from J, with 14 bases between. Germline V CDR1 and CDR2: SNHLY, FYNNEI. CDR3 length: 14 residues. CDR3 in amino acids: CASKSTGPTGELFF. DNA for the CDR3: TGTGCCAGCAAGTCGACAGGACCTACCGGGGAGCTGTTTTTT.

The J gene is TRBJ1-2, the V gene TRBV27; 9 bases are shared with TRBD1. Unmatched junction bases numbered 10, after V lost 6 bases and J lost 2 bases. Per the germline V gene, CDR1 is MNHEY and CDR2 is SMNVEV (reference sequence). The CDR3 totals 16 residues. CDR3 residues: CASRRPSGQGNYGYTF. The CDR3 nucleotides read TGTGCCAGCAGACGTCCTTCAGGACAGGGGAACTATGGCTACACCTTC.

V usage is TRBV25-1 and J usage is TRBJ1-3; 7 nucleotides agree with TRBD1. The germline V gene has CDR1 MGHDK and CDR2 SYGVNS. With 4 bases clipped from V and 0 bases from J, the junction kept 0 bases outside the gene matches. This CDR3 is 14 amino acids long. The CDR3 nucleotides are TGTGCCAGCAGTGGGACAGGCTCTGGAAACACCATATATTTT. Protein: CASSGTGSGNTIYF.

This clone has just one count. The chain recombines TRBV7-8 with TRBJ1-5; the D is unclear. CDR3 length equals 14 residues. Germline CDR1 SGHVS, CDR2 FQNEAQ. Trimming left V 5 bases short and J 4 bases short, with 12 bases between. The CDR3 nucleotides are TGTGCCAGCAGCATTGGACGGGAAAATCAGCCCCAGCATTTT. Encoded protein: CASSIGRENQPQHF.

The chain uses TRBV19 and TRBJ1-1, with 7 bases that match TRBD1. Germline assignment: CDR1 LNHDA and CDR2 SQIVND (reference sequence). V dropped 6 bases and J dropped 3; count of bases not matched to a gene: 7. The CDR3 contains 14 residues. CDR3 nucleotide sequence: TGTGCCAGTAGGAGAGACAGGGACCACACTGAAGCTTTCTTT. It specifies CASRRDRDHTEAFF.

This clone was observed a few times. This chain joins TRBV2 and TRBJ1-4; TRBD1 matches at 10 bases. This CDR3 has 18 amino acids. V trimming: 4 bases; J trimming: 6 bases; junction bases outside the gene matches: 14. Germline V gives CDR1 SNHLY, CDR2 FYNNEI. The CDR3 reads CASSVRDRGSLVYEKLFF. In DNA, the CDR3 is TGTGCCAGCAGTGTACGGGACAGGGGAAGTCTTGTTTATGAAAAACTGTTTTTT.

The V gene is TRBV29-1, the J gene TRBJ2-1; TRBD1 aligns across 8 bases. The germline V gene encodes CDR1 SQVTM and CDR2 ANQGSEA. The CDR3 has 14 residues. With 6 bases clipped from V and 2 bases from J, the junction kept 6 bases outside the gene matches. CDR3 amino acids: CSVEQGGPYNEQFF. As DNA, the CDR3 is TGCAGCGTCGAACAGGGGGGCCCCTACAATGAGCAGTTCTTC.

V gene TRBV7-8 combines with J gene TRBJ1-1, with 7 positions matching TRBD1. The CDR3 loop spans 15 amino acids. V lost 3 bases and J lost 1; bases outside the gene matches: 5. Germline-derived CDR1 and CDR2 are SGHVS and FQNEAQ. The CDR3 protein is CASSFKTGSNTEAFF. In DNA form, the CDR3 reads TGTGCCAGCAGCTTTAAGACAGGGTCGAACACTGAAGCTTTCTTT.

This chain joins TRBV12-5 and TRBJ1-2; D not certain. CDR1 and CDR2 from the germline V gene are LGHNT and FRNRAP. The CDR3 extends over 18 amino acids. Trimming stripped 0 bases from V and 2 bases from J, with 19 bases between. CDR3 protein: CASGLVSSRGGKNYGYTF. As DNA, the CDR3 is TGTGCTAGTGGTTTGGTAAGCAGCCGGGGAGGGAAAAACTATGGCTACACCTTC.

The rearrangement uses TRBV11-3 and TRBJ2-7; D not resolved. Germline CDR1 reads SGHNT; CDR2 reads YENEEA. The CDR3 sequence is 18 residues long. Between the trimmed V and J ends, which lost 0 bases and 3 bases, there was a span of 21 bases. The CDR3 loop reads CASSLDPRPPSPFYEQYV. The CDR3 region has the DNA TGTGCCAGCAGCTTAGATCCTAGACCTCCCTCCCCCTTCTACGAGCAGTACGTC.

The V and J genes are TRBV9 and TRBJ2-1, with 9 bases aligning to TRBD1. Germline CDR1 SGDLS, CDR2 YYNGEE. This CDR3 is built from 15 residues. V lost 3 bases, J lost 4 bases, and 5 bases stayed unmatched. CDR3 DNA: TGTGCCAGCAGCGCTTCCGGGACAGGGTACAATGAGCAGTTCTTC. It encodes CASSASGTGYNEQFF.

V gene TRBV30 combines with J gene TRBJ1-4; weak D call: TRBD1 (5 bases). Germline V gene sequence: CDR1 GTSNPN, CDR2 SVGIG (reference sequence). The V gene lost 0 bases and the J gene lost 8 bases, with 10 bases spanning the gap. The CDR3 contains 13 residues. The CDR3 nucleotides read TGTGCCTGGAGTGTACAGGCAGCCGAAAAACTGTTTTTT. Translating it yields CAWSVQAAEKLFF.

The gene calls are TRBV21-1 and TRBJ1-2. TRBV21-1 is annotated as a pseudogene. The CDR3 runs 15 residues. The CDR3 sequence is CASGFGPSPGYGYTF. In nucleotides, the CDR3 is TGTGCCAGCGGCTTCGGCCCTAGCCCTGGCTATGGCTACACCTTC.

This chain joins TRBV2 and TRBJ2-5; possibly TRBD2 for D (6 bases). The CDR3 has 12 residues. Germline lookup yields CDR1 SNHLY and CDR2 FYNNEI. V was trimmed by 6 bases and J by 5 bases, leaving 10 bases between them. The CDR3 DNA reads as TGTGCCAGCAGGCGGGAAGCGGAGACCCAGTACTTC. Residues: CASRREAETQYF.

The rearrangement links TRBV25-1 to TRBJ2-3, with a weak D call TRBD1 (5 bases). CDR1 MGHDK and CDR2 SYGVNS come from the germline V gene. Trimming took off 8 bases at V and 2 bases at J, with 23 bases between the two ends. The CDR3 spans 17 residues. CDR3: CASLFYRVGGHTDTQYF. The DNA of the CDR3 is TGTGCCAGCCTCTTCTACCGGGTCGGCGGACACACAGATACGCAGTATTTT.

This rearrangement joins TRBV21-1 to TRBJ1-6; the D call in the table, TRBD1, was not verified against the DNA. TRBV21-1 is listed as a pseudogene. The CDR3 spans 22 residues. The CDR3 loop is CASSTQKKGRQNRSSYNSPLHF. CDR3 DNA sequence: TGTGCCAGCAGCACCCAAAAAAAAGGCCGGCAGAACAGGAGCTCCTATAATTCACCCCTCCACTTT.

The V and J genes are TRBV24-1 and TRBJ1-4; the D is unclear. The CDR3 totals 15 residues. Germline CDR1 and CDR2: KGHDR and SFDVKD. Trimming removed 7 bases from V and 0 bases from J, with 11 bases in between. The CDR3, as DNA: TGTGCCACCAGGAGGGCCCGCACAACTAATGAAAAACTGTTTTTT. It codes for CATRRARTTNEKLFF.

The rearrangement joins TRBV24-1 to TRBJ2-1; D may be TRBD1 (5 bases). The germline V and J ends were trimmed by 1 base and 6 bases, with 12 bases remaining between them. The CDR3 is 15 amino acids. Germline assignment: CDR1 KGHDR and CDR2 SFDVKD. CDR3 amino acids: CATSDFRARSNEQFF. CDR3 DNA: TGTGCCACCAGTGATTTCAGGGCGAGGAGCAATGAGCAGTTCTTC.

This chain uses TRBV5-1 with TRBJ2-5, with unresolved D. Trimming pared 2 bases from V and 5 bases from J, leaving 10 bases between. The CDR3 is 13 residues long. Germline values: CDR1 SGHRS, CDR2 YFSETQ. The DNA for the CDR3 is TGCGCCAGCAGCTTCCTAGACTTGGAGACCCAGTACTTC. Protein product: CASSFLDLETQYF.

This chain joins TRBV5-5 and TRBJ1-1; D is unresolved. Trimming took off 0 bases at V and 8 bases at J, with 11 bases between the two ends. The CDR3 has 13 amino acids. Germline V gene sequence: CDR1 SGHKS, CDR2 YYEKEE (reference sequence). The CDR3 loop reads CASSLAFSPEAFF. The CDR3 nucleotides are TGTGCCAGCAGCTTGGCTTTTAGTCCCGAAGCTTTCTTT.

The rearrangement links TRBV29-1 to TRBJ2-5, with TRBD1 matching 9 bases. V shed 7 bases, J shed 5 bases, and the junction held 8 bases outside the gene matches. Germline CDR1 SQVTM, CDR2 ANQGSEA. The CDR3 consists of 13 residues. This chain's CDR3 is CSGGGQGLETQYF. The CDR3 DNA is TGCAGCGGTGGTGGACAGGGGCTCGAGACCCAGTACTTC.

The chain has TRBV9 and TRBJ2-7; D unclear. CDR1 is SGDLS, CDR2 YYNGEE, per germline. The CDR3 extends over 15 amino acids. Trimming took off 3 bases at V and 0 bases at J, with 13 bases between the two ends. The CDR3 protein is CASSADAGVSYEQYV. CDR3 nucleotides: TGTGCCAGCAGCGCGGATGCAGGCGTCTCCTACGAGCAGTACGTC.

This clone occurred once. The V gene is TRBV7-2, the J gene TRBJ2-4, with 11 bases matching TRBD2. Germline V gene data show CDR1 as SGHTA and CDR2 as FQGNSA. This CDR3 is 18 amino acids long. V dropped 3 bases and J dropped 6; count of bases not matched to a gene: 13. CDR3 sequence: CASSFLGLAALQGNIQYF. The CDR3, as DNA: TGTGCCAGCAGCTTTCTGGGACTAGCGGCCCTTCAGGGAAACATTCAGTACTTC.

The V gene is TRBV18, the J gene TRBJ2-7; 8 bases are a match to TRBD2. Germline V gives CDR1 KGHSH, CDR2 LQKENI. This CDR3 is built from 15 residues. V lost 2 bases and J lost 2; bases outside the gene matches: 5. The CDR3 DNA reads TGTGCCAGCTCACCATCTTCGGGACTAGCCTACGAGCAGTACTTC. It translates to CASSPSSGLAYEQYF.

This clone was seen only a few times. The rearrangement links TRBV9 to TRBJ1-3, with D possibly being TRBD1 (6 bases). CDR3 size: 17 residues. Per the germline V gene, CDR1 is SGDLS and CDR2 is YYNGEE. The V end lost 3 bases, the J end lost 0 bases, and 16 bases lay between the germline ends. Here the CDR3 reads CASSAVDSPSSGNTIYF. The CDR3 coding sequence is TGTGCCAGCAGCGCGGTGGACAGTCCGAGCTCTGGAAACACCATATATTTT.

A single count supports this clone. The gene calls are TRBV19 and TRBJ2-2; the match to TRBD2 covers 10 bases. The CDR3 is 16 amino acids. The junction had 10 bases not matched to a gene; V was cut back by 6 bases and J by 6 bases. Germline V lookup: CDR1 LNHDA, CDR2 SQIVND (reference sequence). The CDR3, as DNA: TGTGCCAGTAGCGAGAGCGGGAGGGGGCATCCCGGGGAGCTGTTTTTT. Protein sequence: CASSESGRGHPGELFF. Filled out from reference TRBV19 and TRBJ2-2, the complete variable domain reads DGGITQSPKYLFRKEGQNVTLSCEQNLNHDAMYWYRQDPGQGLRLIYYSQIVNDFQKGDIAEGYSVSREKKESFPLTVTSAQKNPTAFYLCASSESGRGHPGELFFGEGSRLTVL.